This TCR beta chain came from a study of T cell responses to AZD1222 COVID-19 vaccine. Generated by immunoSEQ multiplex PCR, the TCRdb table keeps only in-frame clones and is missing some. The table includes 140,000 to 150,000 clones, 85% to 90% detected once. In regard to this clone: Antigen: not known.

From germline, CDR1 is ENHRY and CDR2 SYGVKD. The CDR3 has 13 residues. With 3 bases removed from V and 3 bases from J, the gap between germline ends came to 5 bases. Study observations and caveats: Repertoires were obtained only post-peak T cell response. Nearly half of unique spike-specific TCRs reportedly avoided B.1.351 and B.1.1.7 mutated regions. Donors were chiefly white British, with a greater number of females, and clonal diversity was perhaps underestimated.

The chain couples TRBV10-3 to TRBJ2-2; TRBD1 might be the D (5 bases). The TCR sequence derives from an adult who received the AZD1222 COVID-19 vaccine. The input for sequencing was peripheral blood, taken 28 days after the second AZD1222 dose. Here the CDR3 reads CAISEGDTGELFF. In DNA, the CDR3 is TGTGCCATCAGTGAAGGGGACACCGGGGAGCTGTTTTTT.